The entry below describes one TCR beta chain. Its antigen is as yet unknown. This record belongs to a study of PD-1 blockade in classical Hodgkin lymphoma. Study findings and constraints: Differences between repertoires have undefined causes, possibly disease activity or prior therapy. Healthy donors were reported to have higher baseline TCR diversity than newly diagnosed patients.

Documented time point: newly diagnosed, previously untreated cHL patient sample. PBMCs from patients with newly diagnosed, untreated classical Hodgkin lymphoma served as a comparison group for the relapsed/refractory trial patients. From germline, CDR1 is SGHVS and CDR2 FQNEAQ. V was shortened by 3 bases and J by 4 bases, with 12 bases between the two germline ends. CDR3 size: 14 residues. Some clones are missing from TCRdb's copy, which holds only in-frame ones; the method was immunoSEQ multiplex PCR. The sample holds 20,000 to 25,000 clones, roughly 94% seen once. The specimen was peripheral blood mononuclear cells (PBMCs). The chain recombines TRBV7-8 with TRBJ1-2; D gene uncertain. The sequence derives from a human donor with classical Hodgkin lymphoma. The DNA of the CDR3 is TGTGCCAGCAGCTTCGTGGTCAGGAGCTATGGCTACACCTTC. It is translated as CASSFVVRSYGYTF.